This entry lists 23 T cell receptor beta chains sequenced from one sample in a study of metastatic and nonmetastatic thyroid tumors. Patients had received no treatment of any kind before thyroid surgery. TCRdb called clones again from the PCR reads with MiXCR. The table records 12,000 or so clones, approximately 30% of them present only once. Sequencing used tumor tissue. Source of these receptors: a male donor with papillary thyroid cancer or a benign thyroid nodule (not recorded which). Some clones in this sample may be carry-over from other donors' samples.

V usage is TRBV5-1 and J usage is TRBJ1-4; TRBD1 is a possible D gene (5 bases). Germline CDR1 is SGHRS and CDR2 is YFSETQ. Trimming pared 0 bases from V and 5 bases from J, leaving 17 bases between. There are 17 residues in the CDR3. The CDR3 sequence is CASSLAQGGGGNEKLFF. DNA of the CDR3: TGCGCCAGCAGCTTGGCTCAGGGAGGAGGAGGGAATGAAAAACTGTTTTTT.

This clone was seen only a few times. The sample holds other DNA sequences that translate to the same CDR3. The V and J genes are TRBV6-2 or TRBV6-3 and TRBJ2-7; D uncertain. V dropped 7 bases and J dropped 2 bases, with 18 bases sitting between them. Germline V lookup: CDR1 MNHEY, CDR2 SVGEGT. This CDR3 has 15 amino acids. CDR3: CASTKIPDQAYEQYF. The CDR3 bases are TGTGCCAGCACCAAAATTCCGGATCAAGCCTACGAGCAGTACTTC.

The chain combines TRBV2 with TRBJ2-3, with a tentative D call TRBD1 (8 bases). The CDR3 loop spans 13 amino acids. Germline V lookup: CDR1 SNHLY, CDR2 FYNNEI. V was clipped by 7 bases and J by 6 bases, with 14 bases between them. The CDR3 nucleotides are TGTGCCAGCAAAGAACAGGGGGGGGATACGCAGTATTTT. It specifies CASKEQGGDTQYF. Supplemented by reference TRBV2 and TRBJ2-3, the full variable domain reads EPEVTQTPSHQVTQMGQEVILRCVPISNHLYFYWYRQILGQKVEFLVSFYNNEISEKSEIFDDQFSVERPDGSNFTLKIRSTKLEDSAMYFCASKEQGGDTQYFGPGTRLTVL.

Within the sample, this clone is medium-sized. This rearrangement joins TRBV7-2 to TRBJ2-7, with a tentative D call TRBD1 (5 bases). Germline assignment: CDR1 SGHTA and CDR2 FQGNSA. This CDR3 region has 13 residues. V was pared by 4 bases and J by 5 bases, with 12 bases between. The CDR3 sequence is CASSSQGGNEQYF. The CDR3 DNA reads TGTGCCAGCAGCTCGCAGGGTGGGAACGAGCAGTACTTC.

In this sample, this clone turned up a few times. The chain links TRBV6-2 or TRBV6-3 to TRBJ2-7; unclear D gene. This CDR3 contains 13 residues. Germline lookup yields CDR1 MNHEY and CDR2 SVGEGT. Trimming took off 2 bases at V and 2 bases at J, with 7 bases between the two ends. CDR3 sequence (DNA): TGTGCCAGCAGTTACAGCCAGACCTACGAGCAGTACTTC. Its translation: CASSYSQTYEQYF.

This clone has just one count. The sample holds other DNA sequences that translate to the same CDR3. The rearrangement uses TRBV3-1 and TRBJ1-1; 7 nucleotides agree with TRBD1. V lost 1 base and J lost 4; bases outside the gene matches: 3. The CDR3 totals 14 residues. Germline values: CDR1 LGHDT, CDR2 YNNKEL (reference sequence). CDR3 amino acids: CASSQGSGGTEAFF. The DNA of the CDR3 is TGTGCCAGCAGCCAAGGCTCAGGGGGCACTGAAGCTTTCTTT.

CDR3 nucleotide sequence: TGTGCCAGCAGTCCCCAGGGGGTAACTGGAAACACCATATATTTT. This encodes CASSPQGVTGNTIYF. The chain carries TRBV6-1 and TRBJ1-3; TRBD1 matches 7 bases. The junction had 6 bases not matched to a gene; V was cut back by 5 bases and J by 2 bases. The V gene's germline CDR1 is MNHNS and CDR2 SASEGT. This CDR3 region has 15 residues.

V gene TRBV7-2 combines with J gene TRBJ2-7; 8 bases are a match to TRBD2. Per the germline V gene, CDR1 is SGHTA and CDR2 is FQGNSA. The CDR3 contains 15 residues. The J segment lost 3 bases and the V segment lost 0 bases, leaving 4 bases of the junction unmatched. CDR3 protein: CASSLAPSGLYEQYF. Written as DNA, the CDR3 is TGTGCCAGCAGCTTAGCGCCTAGCGGGCTCTACGAGCAGTACTTC.

The chain employs TRBV5-8 and TRBJ1-1; 7 bases align to TRBD1. The CDR3 loop spans 13 amino acids. Trimming at V came to 3 bases and at J to 11 bases, leaving 10 bases not matched to a gene. Per germline, CDR1 SGHTS and CDR2 YDEGEE. The CDR3, as DNA: TGTGCCAGCAGCTCGGACAGGCTGAATGGGGCTTTCTTT. The encoded protein is CASSSDRLNGAFF.

The chain couples TRBV9 to TRBJ1-5, with D maybe TRBD1 (5 bases). V was trimmed by 5 bases and J by 6 bases, leaving 15 bases between them. Germline CDR1 is SGDLS and CDR2 is YYNGEE. The CDR3 loop spans 14 amino acids. The DNA for the CDR3 is TGTGCCAGCAGTCCCGCCAGGGTAGGTCAGCCCCAGCATTTT. This codes for CASSPARVGQPQHF.

At least ten counts were recorded for this clone. The chain carries TRBV19 and TRBJ1-5; TRBD1 matches 8 bases. There are 16 residues in the CDR3. V lost 9 bases to trimming and J lost 1 base; unmatched junction nucleotides: 11. In germline, CDR1 is LNHDA, CDR2 SQIVND (reference sequence). For the CDR3, the DNA is TGTGCCAGCTCCACAGGGGGGTATACGAGCAATCAGCCCCAGCATTTT. It specifies CASSTGGYTSNQPQHF.

The table lists this clone with a few counts. The chain links TRBV12-3 or TRBV12-4 to TRBJ2-7, with D perhaps given as TRBD1 or TRBD2 (6 bases each). CDR3 length: 15 amino acids. V was shortened by 0 bases and J by 2 bases, with 11 bases between the two germline ends. The DNA of the CDR3 is TGTGCCAGCAGTTTAGCTGCGGGACACCCCTACGAGCAGTACTTC. Its protein product is CASSLAAGHPYEQYF.

This clone counts as medium-sized. CDR3 sequence (DNA): TGTGCCAGCAGTGAAGCTGCAGGGAACACTGAAGCTTTCTTT. It codes for CASSEAAGNTEAFF. The gene calls are TRBV6-1 and TRBJ1-1; unclear D gene. The germline gives CDR1 MNHNS, CDR2 SASEGT. With 0 bases removed from V and 1 base from J, the gap between germline ends came to 6 bases. This CDR3 spans 14 amino acids.

V gene TRBV7-8 combines with J gene TRBJ1-5; 7 bases map to TRBD1. Unmatched junction bases numbered 12, after V lost 6 bases and J lost 16 bases. Germline CDR1 and CDR2: SGHVS and FQNEAQ. The CDR3 has 12 residues. The CDR3 sequence is CASSPHAGGAHF. The CDR3 nucleotides read TGTGCCAGCAGTCCGCATGCAGGGGGGGCACATTTT.

The rearrangement uses TRBV9 and TRBJ2-7; 8 nucleotides agree with TRBD2. This CDR3 contains 13 residues. Trimming cost V 7 bases and J 6 bases; bases outside gene matches: 9. Germline values: CDR1 SGDLS, CDR2 YYNGEE. The CDR3 coding sequence is TGTGCCAGCGGTAGCGGGAACCACCTCGAGCAGTACTTC. Protein: CASGSGNHLEQYF.

J is TRBJ1-2 and V is TRBV6-1, with TRBD1 matching over 10 bases. The ends lost 7 bases at V and 8 bases at J; junction bases unmatched: 13. CDR1 and CDR2 (germline): MNHNS, SASEGT. This CDR3 comprises 15 residues. The CDR3 region is CASNLSPGTGEGYTF. CDR3 coding DNA: TGTGCCAGCAACCTTAGTCCCGGGACAGGGGAGGGCTACACCTTC.

This chain joins TRBV4-2 and TRBJ2-7; TRBD1 matches at 8 bases. There are 18 residues in the CDR3. With 1 base clipped from V and 9 bases from J, the junction kept 20 bases outside the gene matches. Germline V lookup: CDR1 LGHNA, CDR2 YNFKEQ. CDR3 loop: CASSQVAGVGTGILVQYF. The CDR3 coding sequence is TGTGCCAGCAGCCAAGTAGCAGGTGTCGGGACAGGCATTTTGGTGCAGTACTTC.

This clone has more than one count but fewer than ten. The V call is TRBV12-3 or TRBV12-4, the J call TRBJ2-5; D is uncertain. The CDR3 has 13 amino acids. V dropped 3 bases and J dropped 3 bases, with 8 bases sitting between them. The CDR3 sequence is CASSFSVEETQYF. The CDR3 DNA sequence: TGTGCCAGCAGTTTTTCAGTAGAAGAGACCCAGTACTTC.

The CDR3: CASSDLGGDGYTF. In DNA, the CDR3 is TGCGCCAGCAGTGATCTCGGGGGCGACGGCTACACCTTC. This chain links TRBV10-2 with TRBJ1-2; tentatively, D is TRBD1 (6 bases). The CDR3 has 13 residues. V lost 3 bases and J lost 8, with 13 bases in between. Germline V lookup: CDR1 WSHSY, CDR2 SAAADI.

Written as DNA, the CDR3 is TGTGCCAGCAGCCCCGGGACTAGCGAGAGGGGTCTTAGAGATGAGCAGTTCTTC. As protein: CASSPGTSERGLRDEQFF. This chain connects TRBV11-2 to TRBJ2-1, with 10 bases fitting TRBD2. V was clipped by 5 bases and J by 8 bases; unmatched bases: 18. This CDR3 has 18 amino acids. From germline, CDR1 is SGHAT and CDR2 FQNNGV.

This sequence joins TRBV9 and TRBJ2-3; tentatively, D is TRBD2 (7 bases). Germline V gene lookup returns CDR1 SGDLS and CDR2 YYNGEE. The CDR3 is made up of 16 amino acids. V lost 0 bases and J lost 0, with 11 bases in between. In nucleotides, the CDR3 is TGTGCCAGCAGCGTAGATCGCGGGGGCAGCACAGATACGCAGTATTTT. This codes for CASSVDRGGSTDTQYF.

The J gene is TRBJ2-7, the V gene TRBV6-1, with a tentative D call TRBD1 (6 bases). V dropped 4 bases and J dropped 3 bases, with 13 bases sitting between them. Germline values: CDR1 MNHNS, CDR2 SASEGT. The CDR3 has 14 amino acids. This chain's CDR3 is CASSARGEGYEQYF. As DNA, the CDR3 is TGTGCCAGCAGTGCCAGGGGTGAGGGCTACGAGCAGTACTTC.

This clone was observed once. The V call is TRBV7-3, the J call TRBJ1-1; a weak D match, TRBD1 (5 bases). In germline, CDR1 is SGHTA, CDR2 FQGTGA. Trimming removed 5 bases at V and 6 bases at J, with 13 bases between. This CDR3 has 13 amino acids. In DNA form, the CDR3 reads TGTGCCAGCAGCGAGGCCCGGGGCGCTGAAGCTTTCTTT. This translates into CASSEARGAEAFF.